This T cell receptor (beta chain) was recovered during a study of glioma-infiltrating T cells after dendritic cell vaccination. This clone was seen once. Assay: immunoSEQ multiplex PCR; the TCRdb copy retains only in-frame clones and omits some. Among 50,000 to 75,000 clones listed, 70% to 90% were seen once. Sample time point: after dendritic cell vaccination, including at tumor progression/relapse. Material: blood, obtained after dendritic cell vaccination. This TCR came from a human donor with glioblastoma.

The CDR3 sequence is CASSLGVQGAQAGELFF. CDR3 DNA: TGTGCCAGCAGCTTAGGGGTACAGGGGGCGCAGGCCGGGGAGCTGTTTTTT. The rearrangement links TRBV7-2 to TRBJ2-2; 9 bases are a match to TRBD1. This CDR3 region has 17 residues. Germline CDR1 and CDR2: SGHTA and FQGNSA. Losses at the gene ends were 1 base for V and 6 bases for J; bases not matched to a gene: 9.